What follows are 18 T cell receptor beta chains derived from one specimen sequenced in a study of T cell repertoires in cytomegalovirus infection. A single record per CDR3 protein comes from TCRdb applying MiXCR to the reads. The table shows approximately 150,000 distinct CDR3 sequences, with roughly 6.5% occurring only once. Sequencing was carried out using PBMCs. These receptors originate from a human donor in good health (CMV status not recorded). Some clones in this sample may be carry-over from other donors' samples.

The chain combines TRBV11-2 with TRBJ1-1; perhaps TRBD1 as D (5 bases). The germline V gene has CDR1 SGHAT and CDR2 FQNNGV. The length of the CDR3 is 15 residues. The germline V and J ends were trimmed by 2 bases and 1 base, with 11 bases remaining between them. In DNA form, the CDR3 reads TGTGCCAGCAGCTTATCCCCGGGGCAGAACACTGAAGCTTTCTTT. Translation: CASSLSPGQNTEAFF.

This clonotype was detected many times. J is TRBJ2-7 and V is TRBV7-2; TRBD2 matches at 10 bases. This CDR3 spans 15 amino acids. The germline CDR1 and CDR2 sequences are SGHTA and FQGNSA. J gave up 3 bases and V 0 bases, and 2 bases lay outside the gene matches. The CDR3 loop reads CASSLAQRGGYEQYF. The CDR3, as DNA: TGTGCCAGCAGCTTAGCCCAGCGGGGGGGCTACGAGCAGTACTTC.

There are many counts of this clonotype. The chain employs TRBV6-1 and TRBJ1-1; no clear D. This CDR3 spans 12 amino acids. Trimming stripped 7 bases from V and 1 base from J, with 7 bases between. Germline V gene sequence: CDR1 MNHNS, CDR2 SASEGT. The CDR3: CASNDPNTEAFF. The CDR3 coding sequence is TGTGCCAGCAACGACCCGAACACTGAAGCTTTCTTT.

The chain uses TRBV4-1 and TRBJ1-5; D unresolved. This CDR3 comprises 19 residues. V lost 1 base and J 0 bases, leaving 19 bases between the germline ends. Looked up from germline, CDR1 is MGHRA and CDR2 is YSYEKL. In nucleotides, the CDR3 is TGCGCCAGCAGCCAAGTAGGAGACCGGGCGGATATTAGCAATCAGCCCCAGCATTTT. Translated: CASSQVGDRADISNQPQHF.

This clonotype was seen repeatedly, ten times or more. The rearrangement uses TRBV12-3 or TRBV12-4 and TRBJ1-3; a weak D match, TRBD1 (5 bases). V was cut by 6 bases and J by 0 bases, with 9 bases left in between. The CDR3 is made up of 14 amino acids. The CDR3 loop reads CASSRGRSGNTIYF. CDR3 DNA: TGTGCCAGCAGCCGGGGACGCTCTGGAAACACCATATATTTT.

This clonotype was recorded a few times. The J gene is TRBJ1-2, the V gene TRBV29-1; D might be TRBD1 (5 bases). From germline, CDR1 is SQVTM and CDR2 ANQGSEA. The CDR3 runs to 14 residues. V was pared by 1 base and J by 1 base, with 10 bases between. The CDR3 region has the DNA TGCAGCGTTGAAGCGACAGCGATTAACTATGGCTACACCTTC. Protein product: CSVEATAINYGYTF.

This clonotype was found many times. J is TRBJ2-3 and V is TRBV7-2; D gene ambiguous. Trimming stripped 1 base from V and 4 bases from J, with 12 bases between. CDR3 length: 15 residues. CDR1 SGHTA and CDR2 FQGNSA come from the germline V gene. The CDR3 bases are TGTGCCAGCAGCTTAGGTTCGGGCCCAGCAGATACGCAGTATTTT. It translates to CASSLGSGPADTQYF. The full variable domain, completed using reference TRBV7-2 and TRBJ2-3, is GAGVSQSPSNKVTEKGKDVELRCDPISGHTALYWYRQSLGQGLEFLIYFQGNSAPDKSGLPSDRFSAERTGGSVSTLTIQRTQQEDSAVYLCASSLGSGPADTQYFGPGTRLTVL.

This clonotype was seen repeatedly, ten times or more. The chain carries TRBV27 and TRBJ1-6; tentative D call: TRBD1 (6 bases). Germline CDR1 and CDR2: MNHEY and SMNVEV (reference sequence). Trimming pared 3 bases from V and 6 bases from J, leaving 18 bases between. The CDR3 covers 17 residues. The CDR3 protein is CASSLGGPGVRNSPLHF. Written as DNA, the CDR3 is TGTGCCAGCAGTTTGGGAGGGCCAGGGGTTCGTAATTCACCCCTCCACTTT.

This clonotype occurred many times. J is TRBJ1-2 and V is TRBV7-3; D not certain. CDR1 SGHTA and CDR2 FQGTGA come from the germline V gene. The length of the CDR3 is 14 residues. Trimming took off 1 base at V and 4 bases at J, with 10 bases between the two ends. The CDR3, as DNA: TGTGCCAGCAGCTTAAATGCCGCCCCCTATGGCTACACCTTC. Its protein product is CASSLNAAPYGYTF.

This clonotype was observed at least ten times. This rearrangement joins TRBV3-1 to TRBJ2-7; unclear D gene. The CDR3 is 12 amino acids. The V gene lost 3 bases and the J gene lost 5 bases, with 8 bases spanning the gap. Germline values: CDR1 LGHDT, CDR2 YNNKEL (reference sequence). The CDR3 DNA is TGTGCCAGCAGCCACACGGAAAACGAGCAGTACTTC. Protein sequence: CASSHTENEQYF.

This clonotype was detected many times. This chain joins TRBV5-1 and TRBJ1-5; possibly TRBD1 for D (6 bases). CDR3 length: 14 residues. CDR1 is SGHRS and CDR2 is YFSETQ in the germline V gene. V lost 2 bases, J lost 7 bases, and 13 bases lay in between. The CDR3 DNA reads as TGCGCCAGCAGCTTAGGAGGGGGAGGCCAGCCCCAGCATTTT. Translated, it gives CASSLGGGGQPQHF.

The rearrangement links TRBV7-8 to TRBJ2-5, with D tentatively TRBD2 (5 bases). The CDR3 contains 15 residues. Germline V gene sequence: CDR1 SGHVS, CDR2 FQNEAQ. The ends were cut back, 2 bases at V and 5 bases at J, with 15 bases in the middle. The DNA for the CDR3 is TGTGCCAGCAGCTTATTCGTAAGACCGGGGGAGACCCAGTACTTC. It translates to CASSLFVRPGETQYF.

The V gene is TRBV7-9, the J gene TRBJ2-1; TRBD1 agrees at 9 bases. Germline V CDR1 and CDR2: SEHNR, FQNEAQ (reference sequence). The V gene end was trimmed by 5 bases and the J gene end by 13 bases; junction bases not matched to a gene: 12. The CDR3 runs 14 residues. DNA for the CDR3: TGTGCCAGCAGCCCCGGGACAGGGCAGGGTGAACAGTTCTTC. Amino acid sequence: CASSPGTGQGEQFF.

This clonotype was seen only a few times. CDR3 DNA: TGTGCCAGCAGCAAAGCAATTGGAGCGGCGGACACTGAAGCTTTCTTT. This translates into CASSKAIGAADTEAFF. The genes are TRBV4-2 and TRBJ1-1, with D uncertain. Between the trimmed V and J ends, which lost 5 bases and 3 bases, there was a span of 19 bases. CDR3 length: 16 amino acids. Per germline, CDR1 LGHNA and CDR2 YNFKEQ.

This clonotype showed up just a few times. The V gene is TRBV7-9, the J gene TRBJ1-1; perhaps TRBD1 as D (5 bases). The CDR3 is 14 amino acids. Trimming removed 5 bases from V and 1 base from J, with 11 bases in between. Germline values: CDR1 SEHNR, CDR2 FQNEAQ (reference sequence). This chain's CDR3 is CASSKTGGNTEAFF. DNA of the CDR3: TGTGCCAGCAGCAAGACGGGGGGGAACACTGAAGCTTTCTTT.

This clonotype turned up a few times. V usage is TRBV10-3 and J usage is TRBJ2-3; 7 positions agree with TRBD1. The ends lost 9 bases at V and 7 bases at J; junction bases unmatched: 10. The CDR3 has 13 residues. Germline V gives CDR1 ENHRY, CDR2 SYGVKD. As DNA, the CDR3 is TGTGCCATTCGGGACAGCCAAGTACATACGCAGTATTTT. Translation: CAIRDSQVHTQYF.

As regards this clonotype: A much larger clone sits a single nucleotide away, making a read error possible. The chain recombines TRBV29-1 with TRBJ1-1; a weak D match, TRBD1 (5 bases). Between the trimmed V and J ends, which lost 5 bases and 7 bases, there was a span of 14 bases. Germline V CDR1 and CDR2: SQVTM, ANQGSEA. The CDR3 has 12 residues. CDR3 coding DNA: TGCAGCGTTTTGACAGTCCTGGGTGAAGCTTTCTTT. Its protein is CSVLTVLGEAFF.

This clonotype was detected only a few times. The J gene is TRBJ2-2, the V gene TRBV12-3 or TRBV12-4; tentatively, D is TRBD2 (6 bases). This CDR3 has 13 residues. The V end lost 3 bases, the J end lost 8 bases, and 10 bases lay between the germline ends. The CDR3 bases are TGTGCCAGCAGTTTGTGGGGGAGGGGGGAGCTGTTTTTT. Translating gives CASSLWGRGELFF.